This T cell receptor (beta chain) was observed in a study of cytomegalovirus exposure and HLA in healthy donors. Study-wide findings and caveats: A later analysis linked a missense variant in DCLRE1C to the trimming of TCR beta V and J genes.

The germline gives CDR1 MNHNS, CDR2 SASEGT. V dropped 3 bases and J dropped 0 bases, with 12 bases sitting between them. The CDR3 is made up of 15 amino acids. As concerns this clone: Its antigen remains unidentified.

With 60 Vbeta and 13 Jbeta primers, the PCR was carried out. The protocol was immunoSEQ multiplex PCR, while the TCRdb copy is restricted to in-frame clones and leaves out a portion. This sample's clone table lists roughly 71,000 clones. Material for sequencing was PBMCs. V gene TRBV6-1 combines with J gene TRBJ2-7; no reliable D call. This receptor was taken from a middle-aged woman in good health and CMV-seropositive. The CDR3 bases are TGTGCCAGCAGTGAGATGGCCCTTACCTCCTACGAGCAGTACTTC. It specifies CASSEMALTSYEQYF.